This entry lists 15 T cell receptor beta chains sequenced from one sample in a study of shared clonotypes between healthy human individuals. Repertoires were generated with immunoSEQ multiplex PCR, while TCRdb's copy carries only in-frame clones and drops some. The data contain 1,500,000 or so clones, about 96% of them singletons. Material for sequencing was naive CD4+ T cells sorted from blood. Subset described: CD45RA+ positively selected. These receptors all stem from a man under 40 in good health.

This sequence joins TRBV7-9 and TRBJ1-6, with TRBD1 as a possible D gene (5 bases). CDR3 size: 14 residues. The V end was cut by 5 bases, the J end by 9 bases, with 14 bases between. Looked up from germline, CDR1 is SEHNR and CDR2 is FQNEAQ (reference sequence). CDR3 DNA sequence: TGTGCCAGCAGCCCGGGGGTCCTGGGTTCACCCCTCCACTTT. Translated, it gives CASSPGVLGSPLHF.

The chain recombines TRBV19 with TRBJ1-1; tentative D call: TRBD1 (5 bases). Germline V gene lookup returns CDR1 LNHDA and CDR2 SQIVND (reference sequence). The length of the CDR3 is 14 residues. Trimming removed 6 bases from V and 3 bases from J, with 14 bases in between. CDR3 sequence: CASRKGIVDTEAFF. DNA of the CDR3: TGTGCCAGTAGAAAGGGGATAGTGGACACTGAAGCTTTCTTT.

V usage is TRBV28 and J usage is TRBJ2-1, with 12 nucleotides matching TRBD2. Looked up from germline, CDR1 is MDHEN and CDR2 is SYDVKM. Germline trimming cut 3 bases from V and 7 bases from J; bases unmatched to any gene: 4. This CDR3 is built from 15 residues. CDR3 sequence reads: CASSFLAGGRNEQFF. The CDR3 DNA reads TGTGCCAGCAGTTTTCTAGCGGGAGGGCGAAATGAGCAGTTCTTC.

This rearrangement joins TRBV4-1 to TRBJ1-4, with TRBD1 matching over 9 bases. Germline V gene lookup returns CDR1 MGHRA and CDR2 YSYEKL. The CDR3 is made up of 14 amino acids. After removal of 2 bases from V and 6 bases from J, the junction contained 1 base not matched to a gene. In DNA form, the CDR3 reads TGCGCCAGCAGCCAACACAGGGGGCATGAAAAACTGTTTTTT. Protein product: CASSQHRGHEKLFF.

This rearrangement joins TRBV28 to TRBJ2-7, with no clear D. Trimming shortened V by 4 bases and J by 3 bases, and 19 bases separated the two germline ends. Germline CDR1 MDHEN, CDR2 SYDVKM. CDR3 length: 16 amino acids. The chain's CDR3 is CASSSTLSAALYEQYF. Written as DNA, the CDR3 is TGTGCCAGCAGTTCTACTCTGTCAGCTGCTCTCTACGAGCAGTACTTC.

The V gene is TRBV7-3, the J gene TRBJ2-1, with a possible D match to TRBD2 (6 bases). Germline CDR1 reads SGHTA; CDR2 reads FQGTGA. V lost 2 bases, J lost 8 bases, and 19 bases lay in between. CDR3 length: 16 amino acids. In DNA, the CDR3 is TGTGCCAGCAGCTTATTATCCGGGAGTAGGATGGATGAGCAGTTCTTC. This gives the protein CASSLLSGSRMDEQFF.

The genes are TRBV4-3 and TRBJ2-1; 13 nucleotides line up with TRBD2. The CDR3 runs to 18 residues. The junction had 9 bases not matched to a gene; V was cut back by 2 bases and J by 5 bases. Germline CDR1 LGHNA, CDR2 YSLEER. For the CDR3, the DNA is TGCGCCAGCAGCCAAAAGGCCCCCGGGACTAGCGGGAACAATGAGCAGTTCTTC. Amino acid sequence: CASSQKAPGTSGNNEQFF.

The chain combines TRBV13 with TRBJ2-7; no definite D call. CDR1 is PRHDT and CDR2 is FYEKMQ in the germline V gene (reference sequence). The V gene lost 5 bases and the J gene lost 2 bases, with 19 bases spanning the gap. The CDR3 runs 16 residues. DNA of the CDR3: TGTGCCAGCAGCCAAGAAAAAACACGAAACCCCTACGAGCAGTACTTC. It yields the protein CASSQEKTRNPYEQYF.

The chain combines TRBV16 with TRBJ2-7, with 7 positions matching TRBD1. Trimming removed 0 bases from V and 1 base from J; junction bases left unmatched: 9. The germline V gene encodes CDR1 KGHSY and CDR2 FQNENV. CDR3 length: 17 amino acids. CDR3 sequence reads: CASSQSAGTVSSYEQYF. DNA of the CDR3: TGTGCCAGCAGCCAATCGGCCGGGACAGTCTCTTCCTACGAGCAGTACTTC.

The chain employs TRBV30 and TRBJ2-5; TRBD2 agrees at 13 bases. The CDR3 has 13 residues. Germline trimming cut 6 bases from V and 8 bases from J; bases unmatched to any gene: 6. Per the germline V gene, CDR1 is GTSNPN and CDR2 is SVGIG (reference sequence). This CDR3 is CACTGLAGFTQYF. The DNA for the CDR3 is TGTGCCTGTACGGGACTAGCGGGATTCACCCAGTACTTC.

The gene calls are TRBV28 and TRBJ2-1; D tentatively fits TRBD1 or TRBD2 (5 bases each). V shed 8 bases and J shed 2 bases, with 13 bases lying between them. The CDR3 consists of 14 residues. Germline V gene data show CDR1 as MDHEN and CDR2 as SYDVKM. In DNA form, the CDR3 reads TGTGCCAGCTTACGAGGGGACCCCTACAATGAGCAGTTCTTC. Translation gives CASLRGDPYNEQFF.

The V gene is TRBV6-5, the J gene TRBJ1-1; TRBD1 might be the D (6 bases). Germline assignment: CDR1 MNHEY and CDR2 SVGAGI. Trimming stripped 2 bases from V and 5 bases from J, with 18 bases between. This CDR3 region has 16 residues. The CDR3 DNA sequence: TGTGCCAGCAGTTACCCGGAGGGTAGGGGGTATACTGAAGCTTTCTTT. Its protein is CASSYPEGRGYTEAFF.

CDR3 residues: CASSVDEGAGNIQYF. The CDR3 DNA reads TGTGCCAGCAGCGTAGATGAGGGGGCGGGAAACATTCAGTACTTC. The rearrangement uses TRBV9 and TRBJ2-4, with 7 bases matching TRBD1. The length of the CDR3 is 15 residues. J was trimmed by 6 bases and V by 0 bases; bases with no gene match: 6. Germline V CDR1 and CDR2: SGDLS, YYNGEE. The variable domain in full, completed from reference TRBV9 and TRBJ2-4, reads DSGVTQTPKHLITATGQRVTLRCSPRSGDLSVYWYQQSLDQGLQFLIQYYNGEERAKGNILERFSAQQFPDLHSELNLSSLELGDSALYFCASSVDEGAGNIQYFGAGTRLSVL.

The chain combines TRBV5-1 with TRBJ1-2; 7 bases match TRBD1. V lost 2 bases, J lost 2 bases, and 6 bases stayed unmatched. The CDR3 extends over 15 amino acids. From germline, CDR1 is SGHRS and CDR2 YFSETQ. The CDR3: CASSLVPGQNYGYTF. The CDR3 DNA reads as TGCGCCAGCAGCTTAGTCCCGGGACAGAACTATGGCTACACCTTC. Full variable domain (outside the CDR3, taken from reference TRBV5-1 and TRBJ1-2): KAGVTQTPRYLIKTRGQQVTLSCSPISGHRSVSWYQQTPGQGLQFLFEYFSETQRNKGNFPGRFSGRQFSNSRSEMNVSTLELGDSALYLCASSLVPGQNYGYTFGSGTRLTVV.

The chain uses TRBV6-1 and TRBJ2-3, with 9 bases identical to TRBD2. CDR1 MNHNS and CDR2 SASEGT come from the germline V gene. With 1 base clipped from V and 3 bases from J, the junction kept 8 bases outside the gene matches. There are 17 residues in the CDR3. The CDR3 reads CASSEEPLAGKTDTQYF. CDR3 DNA sequence: TGTGCCAGCAGTGAAGAACCCCTAGCGGGAAAAACAGATACGCAGTATTTT.